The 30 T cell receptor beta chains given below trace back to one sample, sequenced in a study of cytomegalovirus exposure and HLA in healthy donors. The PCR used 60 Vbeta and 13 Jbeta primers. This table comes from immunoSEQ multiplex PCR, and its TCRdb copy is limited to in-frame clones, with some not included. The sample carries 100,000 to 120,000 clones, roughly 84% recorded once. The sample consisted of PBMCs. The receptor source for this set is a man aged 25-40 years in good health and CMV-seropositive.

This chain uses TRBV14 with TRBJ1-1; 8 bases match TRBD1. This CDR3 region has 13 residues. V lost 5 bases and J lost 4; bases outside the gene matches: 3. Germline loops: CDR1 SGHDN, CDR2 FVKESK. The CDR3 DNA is TGTGCCAGCAGCTGGGACAGGTTCACTGAAGCTTTCTTT. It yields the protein CASSWDRFTEAFF.

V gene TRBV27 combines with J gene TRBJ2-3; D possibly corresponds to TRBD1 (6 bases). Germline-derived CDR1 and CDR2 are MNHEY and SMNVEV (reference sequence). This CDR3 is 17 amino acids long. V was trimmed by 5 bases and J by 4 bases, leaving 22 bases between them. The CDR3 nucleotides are TGTGCCAGCAGTCCGATGGGACACACAAGCCGGGCAGATACGCAGTATTTT. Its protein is CASSPMGHTSRADTQYF.

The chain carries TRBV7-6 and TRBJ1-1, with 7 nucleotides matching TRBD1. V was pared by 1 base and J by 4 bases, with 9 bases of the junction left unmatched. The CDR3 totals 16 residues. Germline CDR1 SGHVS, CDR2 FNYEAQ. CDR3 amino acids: CASSLDPGQSSTEAFF. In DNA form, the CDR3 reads TGTGCCAGCAGCTTAGATCCGGGACAGTCATCCACTGAAGCTTTCTTT.

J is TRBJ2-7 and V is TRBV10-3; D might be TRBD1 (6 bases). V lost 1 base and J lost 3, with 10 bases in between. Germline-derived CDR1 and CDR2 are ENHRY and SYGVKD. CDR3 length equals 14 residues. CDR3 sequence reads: CAISEFRDNYEQYF. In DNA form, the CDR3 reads TGTGCCATCAGTGAGTTCAGGGACAACTACGAGCAGTACTTC.

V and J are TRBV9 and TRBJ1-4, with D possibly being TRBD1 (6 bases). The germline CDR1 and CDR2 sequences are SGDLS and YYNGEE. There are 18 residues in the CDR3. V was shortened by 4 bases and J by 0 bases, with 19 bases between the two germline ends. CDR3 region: CASSKEGGQVATNEKLFF. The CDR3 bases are TGTGCCAGCAGCAAAGAGGGGGGGCAAGTCGCAACTAATGAAAAACTGTTTTTT. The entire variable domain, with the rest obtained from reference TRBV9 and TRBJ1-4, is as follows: DSGVTQTPKHLITATGQRVTLRCSPRSGDLSVYWYQQSLDQGLQFLIQYYNGEERAKGNILERFSAQQFPDLHSELNLSSLELGDSALYFCASSKEGGQVATNEKLFFGSGTQLSVL.

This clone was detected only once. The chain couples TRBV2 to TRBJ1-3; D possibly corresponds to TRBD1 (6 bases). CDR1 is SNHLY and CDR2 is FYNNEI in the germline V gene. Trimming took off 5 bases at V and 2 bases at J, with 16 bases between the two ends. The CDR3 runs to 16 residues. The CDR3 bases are TGTGCCAGCAGTCCAAGGGGGGGAGAAGCTGGAAACACCATATATTTT. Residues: CASSPRGGEAGNTIYF.

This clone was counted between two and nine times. The DNA for the CDR3 is TGCAGCGTTGGAGCCGGGACAGGGGATAACCCCTACGAGCAGTACTTC. It encodes CSVGAGTGDNPYEQYF. The chain uses TRBV29-1 and TRBJ2-7, with TRBD1 matching 10 bases. V shed 4 bases and J 2 bases; nucleotides not matched to a gene: 11. CDR3 length: 16 amino acids. Germline V gene lookup returns CDR1 SQVTM and CDR2 ANQGSEA.

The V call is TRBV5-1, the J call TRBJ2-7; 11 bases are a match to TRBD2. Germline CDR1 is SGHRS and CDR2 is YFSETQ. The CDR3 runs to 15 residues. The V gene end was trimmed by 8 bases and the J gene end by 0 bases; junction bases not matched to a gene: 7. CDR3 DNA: TGCGCCAGTACTAGCGGGGGCCCCAGCTCCTACGAGCAGTACTTC. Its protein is CASTSGGPSSYEQYF.

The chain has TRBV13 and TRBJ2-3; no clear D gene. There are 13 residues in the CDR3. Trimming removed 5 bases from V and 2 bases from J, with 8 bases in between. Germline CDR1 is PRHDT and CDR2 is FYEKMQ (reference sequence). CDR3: CASSRSYTDTQYF. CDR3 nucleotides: TGTGCCAGCAGCCGTTCCTACACAGATACGCAGTATTTT.

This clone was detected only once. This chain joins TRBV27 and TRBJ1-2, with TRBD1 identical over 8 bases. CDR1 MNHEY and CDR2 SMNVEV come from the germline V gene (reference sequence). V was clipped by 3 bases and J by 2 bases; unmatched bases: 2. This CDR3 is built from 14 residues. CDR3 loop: CASSFDRGNYGYTF. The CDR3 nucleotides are TGTGCCAGCAGTTTTGACAGGGGAAACTATGGCTACACCTTC.

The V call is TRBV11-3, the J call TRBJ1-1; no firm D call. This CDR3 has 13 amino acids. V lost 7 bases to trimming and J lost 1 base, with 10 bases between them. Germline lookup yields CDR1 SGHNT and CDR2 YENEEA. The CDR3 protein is CASTYRENTEAFF. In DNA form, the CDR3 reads TGTGCCAGCACCTATCGGGAGAACACTGAAGCTTTCTTT. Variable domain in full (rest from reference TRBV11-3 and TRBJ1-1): EAGVVQSPRYKIIEKKQPVAFWCNPISGHNTLYWYLQNLGQGPELLIRYENEEAVDDSQLPKDRFSAERLKGVDSTLKIQPAELGDSAVYLCASTYRENTEAFFGQGTRLTVV.

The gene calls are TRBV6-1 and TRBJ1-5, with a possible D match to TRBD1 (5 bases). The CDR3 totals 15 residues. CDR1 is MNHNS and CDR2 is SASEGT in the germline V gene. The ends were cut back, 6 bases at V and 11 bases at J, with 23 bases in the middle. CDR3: CASRDQMGLTGAQHF. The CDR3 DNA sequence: TGTGCCAGCAGGGACCAAATGGGACTTACGGGGGCCCAGCATTTT.

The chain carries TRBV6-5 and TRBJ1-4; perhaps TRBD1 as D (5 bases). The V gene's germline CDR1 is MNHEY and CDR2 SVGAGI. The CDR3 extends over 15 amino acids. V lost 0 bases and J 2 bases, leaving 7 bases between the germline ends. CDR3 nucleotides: TGTGCCAGCAGTTACTCGGCAGGGACTAATGAAAAACTGTTTTTT. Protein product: CASSYSAGTNEKLFF.

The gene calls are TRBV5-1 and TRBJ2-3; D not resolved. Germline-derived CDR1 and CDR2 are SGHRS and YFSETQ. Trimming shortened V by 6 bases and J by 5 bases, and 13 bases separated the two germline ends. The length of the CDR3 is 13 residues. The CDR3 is CASTRSPGDTQYF. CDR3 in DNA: TGCGCCAGCACTCGATCACCGGGAGATACGCAGTATTTT.

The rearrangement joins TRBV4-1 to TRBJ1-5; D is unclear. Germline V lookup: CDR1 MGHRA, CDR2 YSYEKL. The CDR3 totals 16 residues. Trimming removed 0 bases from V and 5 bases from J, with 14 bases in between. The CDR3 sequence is CASSQDSSRRDQPQHF. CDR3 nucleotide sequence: TGCGCCAGCAGCCAAGATTCCTCCCGGAGGGATCAGCCCCAGCATTTT.

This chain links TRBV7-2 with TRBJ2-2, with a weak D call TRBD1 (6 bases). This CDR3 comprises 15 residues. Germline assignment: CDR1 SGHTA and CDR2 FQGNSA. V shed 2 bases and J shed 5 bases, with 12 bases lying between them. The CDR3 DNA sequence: TGTGCCAGCAGCTTAATCCCAGGGGAAACCGGGGAGCTGTTTTTT. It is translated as CASSLIPGETGELFF. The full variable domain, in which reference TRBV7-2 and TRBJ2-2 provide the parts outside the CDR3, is GAGVSQSPSNKVTEKGKDVELRCDPISGHTALYWYRQSLGQGLEFLIYFQGNSAPDKSGLPSDRFSAERTGGSVSTLTIQRTQQEDSAVYLCASSLIPGETGELFFGEGSRLTVL.

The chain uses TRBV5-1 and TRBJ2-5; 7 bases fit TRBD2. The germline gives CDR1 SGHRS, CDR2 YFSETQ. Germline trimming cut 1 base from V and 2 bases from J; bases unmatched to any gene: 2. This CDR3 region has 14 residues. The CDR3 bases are TGCGCCAGCAGCTTGCAAGCGGGGCAAGAGACCCAGTACTTC. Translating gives CASSLQAGQETQYF.

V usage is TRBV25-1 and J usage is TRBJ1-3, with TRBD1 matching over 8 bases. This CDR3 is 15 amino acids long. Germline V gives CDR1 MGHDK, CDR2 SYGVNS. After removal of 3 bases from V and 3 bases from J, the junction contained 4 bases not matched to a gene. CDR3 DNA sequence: TGTGCCAGCAGTGAGCAGGGGGCGAGTGGAAACACCATATATTTT. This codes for CASSEQGASGNTIYF.

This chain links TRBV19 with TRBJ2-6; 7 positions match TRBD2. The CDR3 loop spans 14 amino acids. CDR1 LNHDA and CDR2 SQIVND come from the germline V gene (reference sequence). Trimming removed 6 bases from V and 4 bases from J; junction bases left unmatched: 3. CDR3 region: CASRRGTGANVLTF. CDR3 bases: TGTGCCAGTAGGCGGGGGACCGGGGCCAACGTCCTGACTTTC.

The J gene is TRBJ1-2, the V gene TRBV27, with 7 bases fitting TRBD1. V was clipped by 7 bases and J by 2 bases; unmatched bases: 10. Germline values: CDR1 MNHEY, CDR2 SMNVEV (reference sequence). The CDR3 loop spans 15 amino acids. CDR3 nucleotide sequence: TGTGCCAGCACCCCCGTCGGGACAGTCAACTATGGCTACACCTTC. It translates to CASTPVGTVNYGYTF.

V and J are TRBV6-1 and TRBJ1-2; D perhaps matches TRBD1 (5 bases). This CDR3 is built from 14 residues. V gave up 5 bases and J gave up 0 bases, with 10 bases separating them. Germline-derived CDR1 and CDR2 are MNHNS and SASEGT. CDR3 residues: CASSLRVANYGYTF. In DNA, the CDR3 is TGTGCCAGCAGTCTCAGGGTCGCTAACTATGGCTACACCTTC.

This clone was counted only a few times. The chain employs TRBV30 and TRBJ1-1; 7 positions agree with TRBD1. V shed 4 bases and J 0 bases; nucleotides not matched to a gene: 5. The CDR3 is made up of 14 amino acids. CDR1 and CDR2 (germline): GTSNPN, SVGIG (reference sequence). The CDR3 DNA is TGTGCCTGGACCACAGGGGACGTGAACACTGAAGCTTTCTTT. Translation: CAWTTGDVNTEAFF.

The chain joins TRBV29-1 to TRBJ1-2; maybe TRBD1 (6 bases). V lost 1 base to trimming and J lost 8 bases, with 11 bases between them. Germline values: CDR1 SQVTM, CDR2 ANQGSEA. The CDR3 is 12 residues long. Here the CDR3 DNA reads TGCAGCGTTGAAGCCTCTGGGGGCGGCTACACCTTC. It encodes CSVEASGGGYTF.

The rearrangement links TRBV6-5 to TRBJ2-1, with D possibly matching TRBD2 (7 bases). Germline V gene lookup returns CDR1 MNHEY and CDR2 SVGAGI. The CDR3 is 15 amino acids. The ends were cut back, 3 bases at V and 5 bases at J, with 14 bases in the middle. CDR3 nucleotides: TGTGCCAGCAGTTATCACGGGGGGCCGAACAATGAGCAGTTCTTC. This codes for CASSYHGGPNNEQFF.

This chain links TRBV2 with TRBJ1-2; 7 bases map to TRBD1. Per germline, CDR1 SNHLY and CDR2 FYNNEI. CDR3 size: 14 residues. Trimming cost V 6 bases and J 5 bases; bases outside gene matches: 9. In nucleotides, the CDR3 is TGTGCCAGCAGGGAGAGACAGGGCGTATATGGCTACACCTTC. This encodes CASRERQGVYGYTF.

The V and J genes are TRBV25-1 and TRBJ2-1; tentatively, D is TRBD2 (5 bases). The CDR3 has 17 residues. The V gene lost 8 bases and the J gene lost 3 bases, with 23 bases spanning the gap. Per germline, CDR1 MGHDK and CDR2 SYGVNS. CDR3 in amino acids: CASGGHGADDLYNEQFF. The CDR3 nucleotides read TGTGCCAGCGGCGGGCATGGAGCGGACGATCTCTACAATGAGCAGTTCTTC.

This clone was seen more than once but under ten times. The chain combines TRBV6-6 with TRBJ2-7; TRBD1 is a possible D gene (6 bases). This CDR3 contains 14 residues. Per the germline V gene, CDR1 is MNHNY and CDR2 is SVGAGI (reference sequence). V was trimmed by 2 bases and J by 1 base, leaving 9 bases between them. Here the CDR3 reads CASSYPDRSYEQYF. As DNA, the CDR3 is TGTGCCAGCAGTTACCCTGACAGGTCCTACGAGCAGTACTTC.

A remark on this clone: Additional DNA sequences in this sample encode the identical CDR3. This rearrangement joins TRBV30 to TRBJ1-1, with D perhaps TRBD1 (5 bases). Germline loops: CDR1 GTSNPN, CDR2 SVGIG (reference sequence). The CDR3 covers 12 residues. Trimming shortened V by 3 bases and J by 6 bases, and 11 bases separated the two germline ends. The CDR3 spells CAWRRGSSEAFF. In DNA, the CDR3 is TGTGCCTGGAGAAGGGGATCCTCTGAAGCTTTCTTT.

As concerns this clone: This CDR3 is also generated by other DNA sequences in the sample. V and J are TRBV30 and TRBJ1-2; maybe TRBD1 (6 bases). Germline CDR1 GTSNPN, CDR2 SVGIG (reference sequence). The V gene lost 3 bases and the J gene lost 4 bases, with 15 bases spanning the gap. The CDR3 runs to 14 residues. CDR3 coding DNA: TGTGCCTGGAGGGGACGAGGGACACCCTATGGCTACACCTTC. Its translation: CAWRGRGTPYGYTF.

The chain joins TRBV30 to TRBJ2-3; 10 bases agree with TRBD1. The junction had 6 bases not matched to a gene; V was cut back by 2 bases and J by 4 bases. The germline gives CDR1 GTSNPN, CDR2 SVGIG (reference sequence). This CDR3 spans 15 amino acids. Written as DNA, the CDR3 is TGTGCCTGGAGTTACGGACAGGGGGAGTCAGATACGCAGTATTTT. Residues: CAWSYGQGESDTQYF.